A selection of T cell receptor beta chains follows, all from one sample in a study of PD-L1 blockade in urothelial cancer. The data were produced by immunoSEQ multiplex PCR, yet TCRdb's version contains in-frame clones alone and is incomplete. This sample carries more than 60,000 clones, 85% to 90% of them seen once, and the ten largest clones take around 11%. Sequencing used PBMCs, obtained around atezolizumab (anti-PD-L1) treatment. The receptors derive from a man between 60 and 70 years old with urothelial cancer. CDR3s leave out the opening cysteine and the closing phenylalanine or tryptophan. D genes are given only for firm matches.

D gene	V gene	J gene	CDR3 protein
TRBD2	TRBV5-1	TRBJ2-2	ASSWGGTTFNTGELF
-	TRBV5-1	TRBJ2-2	ASSSASEFGELF
-	TRBV5-1	TRBJ2-1	ASSFTSGPSSYNEQF
TRBD2	TRBV4-1	TRBJ2-7	ASSQDLGQGGYEQY
TRBD1	TRBV11-2	TRBJ2-7	ASSRGTGSVLTYEQY
-	TRBV30	TRBJ1-2	AWRLRGWDGYT
-	TRBV12-2	TRBJ2-4	ASRLATRQGGELAKNIQY
-	TRBV19	TRBJ2-3	ASSIRPSDSDTQY
-	TRBV5-1	TRBJ1-1	ASSVQGQAEAF
-	TRBV5-4	TRBJ2-1	ASSRIGTPDNEQF
TRBD2	TRBV7-2	TRBJ2-7	ASSLAFGRVEY
TRBD2	TRBV18	TRBJ2-5	ASSRGLAGGPGTQY
TRBD2	TRBV28	TRBJ2-5	ASSSTSGSAETQY
-	TRBV5-1	TRBJ1-2	ASSSRGGYGYT
-	TRBV11-2	TRBJ2-4	ASSPGVVQY
TRBD2	TRBV6-1	TRBJ2-7	ASSEALRGVYEQY
TRBD2	TRBV27	TRBJ2-5	ASRQGLDGETQY
TRBD1	TRBV15	TRBJ2-7	ATSRAGQGHYEQY
-	TRBV6-6	TRBJ1-2	AIRAGDRILNLIYT
-	TRBV11-2	TRBJ2-3	ASSPTQGWGNTQY
TRBD2	TRBV5-1	TRBJ2-5	ASSPGLAGGETQY
TRBD2	TRBV29-1	TRBJ2-1	SAAGGAGRYDEQF
TRBD1	TRBV18	TRBJ1-2	ASSTRDREFPYGYT
-	TRBV10-3	TRBJ2-1	AISVLGSSYNEQF
-	TRBV9	TRBJ1-6	ASSVASGAYNSPLH
-	TRBV7-8	TRBJ1-2	ASSPPQGSHYGYT
-	TRBV21-1	TRBJ2-1	ASSKWASGLRDLNEQF